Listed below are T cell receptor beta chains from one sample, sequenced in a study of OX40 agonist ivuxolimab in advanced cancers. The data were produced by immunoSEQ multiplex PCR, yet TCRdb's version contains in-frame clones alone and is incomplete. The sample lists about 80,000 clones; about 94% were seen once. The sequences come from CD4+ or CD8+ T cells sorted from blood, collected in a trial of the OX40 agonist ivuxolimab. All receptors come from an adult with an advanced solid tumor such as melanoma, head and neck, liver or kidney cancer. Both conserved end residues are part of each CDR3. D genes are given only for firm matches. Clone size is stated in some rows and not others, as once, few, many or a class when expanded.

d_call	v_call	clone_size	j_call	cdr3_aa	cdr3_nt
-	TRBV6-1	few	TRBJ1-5	CASSESGGLQPQHF	TGTGCCAGCAGTGAATCCGGAGGGTTACAGCCCCAGCATTTT
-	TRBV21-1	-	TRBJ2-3	CASSKSEAPADTQYF	TGTGCCAGCAGCAAAAGTGAGGCTCCCGCCGATACGCAGTATTTT
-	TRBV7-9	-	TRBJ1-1	CASSSDYTGGTEAFF	TGTGCCAGCAGCTCGGACTATACGGGAGGCACTGAAGCTTTCTTT
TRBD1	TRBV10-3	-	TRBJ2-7	CAIGVGGTGWEQYF	TGTGCCATCGGGGTAGGAGGGACAGGGTGGGAGCAGTACTTC
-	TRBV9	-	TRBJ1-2	CASSANFRGHYGYTF	TGTGCCAGCAGCGCCAACTTCAGGGGCCACTATGGCTACACCTTC
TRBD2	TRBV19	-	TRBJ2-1	CASIGTSGLGGEQFF	TGTGCCAGTATCGGGACTAGCGGCTTAGGGGGTGAGCAGTTCTTC
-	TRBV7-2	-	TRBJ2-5	CASSLYTGVQETQYF	TGTGCCAGCAGCTTATATACGGGCGTCCAAGAGACCCAGTACTTC
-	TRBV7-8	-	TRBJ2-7	CASSKEAGASQEQYF	TGTGCCAGCAGCAAAGAGGCCGGGGCCAGTCAAGAGCAGTACTTC
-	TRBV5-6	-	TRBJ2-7	CASSITRYEQYF	TGTGCCAGCAGCATAACAAGATACGAGCAGTACTTC
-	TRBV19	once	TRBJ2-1	CASSVHYRRESYNEQFF	TGTGCCAGTAGTGTGCATTATAGGAGGGAGTCCTACAATGAGCAGTTCTTC
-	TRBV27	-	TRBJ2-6	CATYSLRGGANVLTF	TGTGCCACCTACAGTCTTCGTGGCGGGGCCAACGTCCTGACTTTC
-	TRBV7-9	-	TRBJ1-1	CASSPAHRYTEAFF	TGTGCCAGCAGCCCCGCGCACAGATACACTGAAGCTTTCTTT
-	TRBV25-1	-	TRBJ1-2	CARDGGDGYTF	TGTGCCAGAGACGGAGGGGACGGCTACACCTTC
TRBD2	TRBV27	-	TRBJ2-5	CASSKTSGGAVGTQYF	TGTGCCAGCAGCAAGACTAGCGGGGGGGCCGTGGGGACCCAGTACTTC
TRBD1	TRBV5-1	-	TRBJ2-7	CASSSAGQGYEQYF	TGCGCCAGCAGCTCCGCGGGACAGGGGTACGAGCAGTACTTC
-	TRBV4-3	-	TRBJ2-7	CASSQGVGGYEQYF	TGCGCCAGCAGCCAAGGGGTCGGGGGCTACGAGCAGTACTTC
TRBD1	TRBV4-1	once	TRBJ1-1	CASSQDGQGYTEAFF	TGCGCCAGCAGCCAAGATGGACAGGGATACACTGAAGCTTTCTTT
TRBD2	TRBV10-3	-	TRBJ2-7	CAIGTSGRPTAVAEQYF	TGTGCCATTGGGACTAGCGGGAGGCCTACGGCCGTAGCCGAGCAGTACTTC
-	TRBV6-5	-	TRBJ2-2	CASRAGNTGELFF	TGTGCCAGCAGGGCAGGGAACACCGGGGAGCTGTTTTTT
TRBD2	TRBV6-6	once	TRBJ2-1	CASTAKGWDYNNEQFF	TGTGCCAGCACCGCAAAGGGATGGGACTATAACAATGAGCAGTTCTTC
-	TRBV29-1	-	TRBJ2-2	CSVLVEGGAVTGELFF	TGCAGCGTCTTGGTCGAGGGGGGCGCGGTTACCGGGGAGCTGTTTTTT
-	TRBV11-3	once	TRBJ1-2	CASTTTGGRGYTF	TGTGCCAGCACAACTACGGGGGGACGCGGCTACACCTTC
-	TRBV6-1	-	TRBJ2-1	CASSALNGEIYNEQFF	TGTGCCAGCAGTGCCCTTAACGGGGAAATTTACAATGAGCAGTTCTTC
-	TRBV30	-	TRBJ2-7	CAWKIQGLIYEQYF	TGTGCCTGGAAGATACAGGGTCTCATCTACGAGCAGTACTTC
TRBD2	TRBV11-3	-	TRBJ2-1	CASSSGLAGEIANEQFF	TGTGCCAGCAGCTCAGGACTAGCGGGAGAAATAGCCAATGAGCAGTTCTTC
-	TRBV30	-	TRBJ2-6	CAWVAANVLTF	TGTGCCTGGGTAGCGGCCAACGTCCTGACTTTC
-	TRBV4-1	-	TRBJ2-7	CASSQEGASDYEQYF	TGCGCCAGCAGCCAAGAGGGGGCTAGCGACTACGAGCAGTACTTC
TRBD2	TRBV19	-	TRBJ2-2	CASSRGAAGASEELFF	TGTGCCAGTAGTAGGGGGGCAGCGGGAGCGTCGGAGGAGCTGTTTTTT
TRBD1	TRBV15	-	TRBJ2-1	CATLWTGEHEQFF	TGTGCCACCCTGTGGACAGGGGAACATGAGCAGTTCTTC
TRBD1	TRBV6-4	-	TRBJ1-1	CASSPDRGNTEAFF	TGTGCCAGCAGTCCCGACAGGGGGAACACTGAAGCTTTCTTT
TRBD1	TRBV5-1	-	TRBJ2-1	CASSTGQGSSYNEQFF	TGCGCCAGCAGCACGGGACAGGGGAGCTCCTACAATGAGCAGTTCTTC
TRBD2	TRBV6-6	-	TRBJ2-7	CASTSAGNTYEQYF	TGTGCCAGCACGTCAGCGGGAAACACCTACGAGCAGTACTTC
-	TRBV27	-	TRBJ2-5	CASSFYGETQYF	TGTGCCAGCAGTTTCTATGGAGAGACCCAGTACTTC
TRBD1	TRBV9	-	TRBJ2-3	CASSGSKVRGHRTDTQYF	TGTGCCAGCAGCGGGAGTAAGGTCAGGGGGCATCGCACAGATACGCAGTATTTT
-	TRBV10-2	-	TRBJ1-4	CASSDLLEKLFF	TGCGCCAGCAGTGACCTACTTGAAAAACTGTTTTTT
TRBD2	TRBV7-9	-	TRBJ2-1	CASSVVLAGGPNEQFF	TGTGCCAGCAGCGTAGTGCTAGCGGGAGGGCCCAATGAGCAGTTCTTC
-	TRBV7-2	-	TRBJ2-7	CASSSGTYEQYF	TGTGCCAGCAGCAGCGGTACCTACGAGCAGTACTTC
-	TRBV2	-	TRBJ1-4	CASSLQGVNEKLFF	TGTGCCAGCAGCCTACAGGGTGTGAATGAAAAACTGTTTTTT
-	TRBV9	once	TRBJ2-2	CASSAPRDNSNTGELFF	TGTGCCAGCAGCGCACCCAGGGACAACTCGAACACCGGGGAGCTGTTTTTT
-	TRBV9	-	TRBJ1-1	CASSVMGDTEAFF	TGTGCCAGCAGCGTAATGGGGGACACTGAAGCTTTCTTT
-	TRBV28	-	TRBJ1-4	CASSLDNEARGEKLFF	TGTGCCAGCAGTTTAGATAATGAGGCCCGAGGTGAAAAACTGTTTTTT
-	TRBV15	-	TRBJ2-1	CATSRDNGNEQFF	TGTGCCACCAGCAGAGATAATGGCAATGAGCAGTTCTTC
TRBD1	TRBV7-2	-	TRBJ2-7	CASSLGQGDYEQYF	TGTGCCAGCAGCTTAGGACAGGGGGACTACGAGCAGTACTTC
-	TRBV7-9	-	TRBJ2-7	CASSFGSSYEQYF	TGTGCCAGCAGCTTTGGGTCCTCCTACGAGCAGTACTTC
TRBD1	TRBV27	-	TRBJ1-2	CASTRAGGYYGYTF	TGTGCCAGCACACGGGCAGGGGGCTACTATGGCTACACCTTC
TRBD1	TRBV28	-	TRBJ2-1	CASSLFGTANEQFF	TGTGCCAGCAGTTTATTTGGGACAGCCAATGAGCAGTTCTTC
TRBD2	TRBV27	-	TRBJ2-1	CASSPGTSVYNEQFF	TGTGCCAGCAGTCCCGGGACTAGCGTATACAATGAGCAGTTCTTC
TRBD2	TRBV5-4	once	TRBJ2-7	CASSPRLAGGLEQYF	TGTGCCAGCAGCCCGCGACTAGCGGGAGGGCTCGAGCAGTACTTC